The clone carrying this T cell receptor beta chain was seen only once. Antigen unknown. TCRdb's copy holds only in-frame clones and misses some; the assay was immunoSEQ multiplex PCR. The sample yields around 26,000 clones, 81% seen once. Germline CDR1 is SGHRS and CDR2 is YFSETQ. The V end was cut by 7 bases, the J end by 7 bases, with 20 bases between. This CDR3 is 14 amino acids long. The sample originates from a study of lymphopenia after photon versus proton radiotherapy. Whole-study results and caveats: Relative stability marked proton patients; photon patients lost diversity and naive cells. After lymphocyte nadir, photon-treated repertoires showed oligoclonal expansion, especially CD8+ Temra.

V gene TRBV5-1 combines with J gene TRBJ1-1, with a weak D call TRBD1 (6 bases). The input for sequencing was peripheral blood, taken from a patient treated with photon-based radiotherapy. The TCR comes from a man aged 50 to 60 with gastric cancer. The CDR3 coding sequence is TGCGCCAGCCGCCGATCGGGGGCGCGGGATGAAGCTTTCTTT. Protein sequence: CASRRSGARDEAFF.